The 10 T cell receptor beta chains listed next were all sequenced from one sample in a study of blood T cell repertoires in COVID-19. Data came from immunoSEQ multiplex PCR; TCRdb stores just in-frame clones and leaves some out. The table lists a few hundred thousand clones, about nine tenths of them singletons. Source material: peripheral blood. Receptors originate from a middle-aged man with acute or convalescent COVID-19.

The chain combines TRBV5-1 with TRBJ2-7; 12 bases align to TRBD1. The V segment lost 1 base and the J segment 6 bases; nucleotides outside the gene matches: 5. Germline CDR1 and CDR2: SGHRS and YFSETQ. CDR3 length: 15 residues. In nucleotides, the CDR3 is TGCGCCAGCAGCTTGTCCGGGACAGGGGGCATCGAGCAGTACTTC. It encodes CASSLSGTGGIEQYF.

This clone was seen only once. V is TRBV2 and J is TRBJ1-2; 7 bases align to TRBD1. From germline, CDR1 is SNHLY and CDR2 FYNNEI. The CDR3 runs 16 residues. The junction had 18 bases not matched to a gene; V was cut back by 6 bases and J by 8 bases. The CDR3 DNA reads as TGTGCCAGCAGGATTACAGGGGCCGCCAGACAGGGCGGCTACACCTTC. It is translated as CASRITGAARQGGYTF. Supplemented by reference TRBV2 and TRBJ1-2, the full variable domain reads EPEVTQTPSHQVTQMGQEVILRCVPISNHLYFYWYRQILGQKVEFLVSFYNNEISEKSEIFDDQFSVERPDGSNFTLKIRSTKLEDSAMYFCASRITGAARQGGYTFGSGTRLTVV.

CDR3 DNA sequence: TGTGCCAGCAGCTCGGGACAGGGGCAAGAGACCCAGTACTTC. This translates into CASSSGQGQETQYF. The chain is built from TRBV3-1 (or the pseudogene TRBV3-2) and TRBJ2-5; 10 bases are shared with TRBD1. CDR3 length: 14 residues. In germline, CDR1 is LGHDT, CDR2 YNNKEL (reference sequence). V trimming: 5 bases; J trimming: 2 bases; junction bases outside the gene matches: 2.

The gene calls are TRBV4-1 and TRBJ1-5, with 10 nucleotides matching TRBD1. Germline CDR1 reads MGHRA; CDR2 reads YSYEKL. The V and J ends lost 1 base and 6 bases, in that order; junction bases with no gene match: 12. The CDR3 has 18 amino acids. CDR3 region: CASSQGTGGAIVSQPQHF. The CDR3 DNA is TGCGCCAGCAGCCAAGGGACAGGGGGAGCGATTGTCTCTCAGCCCCAGCATTTT.

The chain combines TRBV4-1 with TRBJ2-2; 9 bases align to TRBD1. The CDR3 runs to 19 residues. Trimming took 3 bases from V and 0 from J; bases not matched to a gene: 11. Germline-derived CDR1 and CDR2 are MGHRA and YSYEKL. The CDR3: CASSQSGTGITSNTGELFF. The CDR3 bases are TGCGCCAGCAGCCAGTCCGGGACAGGGATCACGTCGAACACCGGGGAGCTGTTTTTT.

The chain uses TRBV6-5 and TRBJ2-1; 9 nucleotides align to TRBD2. Germline V gene lookup returns CDR1 MNHEY and CDR2 SVGAGI. The CDR3 has 15 residues. With 6 bases clipped from V and 2 bases from J, the junction kept 5 bases outside the gene matches. CDR3 coding DNA: TGTGCCAGCAGAGTCCTAGCGGGGCCCTACAATGAGCAGTTCTTC. It translates to CASRVLAGPYNEQFF.

The table lists this clone with a few counts. The chain links TRBV27 to TRBJ1-2; D not certain. CDR1 is MNHEY, CDR2 SMNVEV, per germline (reference sequence). V was trimmed by 5 bases and J by 1 base, leaving 14 bases between them. The CDR3 is made up of 15 amino acids. The CDR3 DNA reads TGTGCCAGCAGTATCCGAAACGGGGATAACTATGGCTACACCTTC. This encodes CASSIRNGDNYGYTF.

The J gene is TRBJ1-4, the V gene TRBV30; the match to TRBD1 covers 9 bases. Germline CDR1 reads GTSNPN; CDR2 reads SVGIG (reference sequence). The J segment lost 9 bases and the V segment lost 3 bases, leaving 23 bases of the junction unmatched. This CDR3 comprises 19 residues. The CDR3 loop is CAWRGQGGSVPGGFKKLFF. In nucleotides, the CDR3 is TGTGCCTGGAGGGGACAGGGAGGATCGGTACCGGGGGGTTTTAAAAAACTGTTTTTT.

The chain employs TRBV5-1 and TRBJ2-3, with D possibly TRBD2 on 5 matching bases. This CDR3 has 14 residues. Germline loops: CDR1 SGHRS, CDR2 YFSETQ. Between the trimmed V and J ends, which lost 0 bases and 7 bases, there was a span of 12 bases. The CDR3, as DNA: TGCGCCAGCAGCTTGGGGGTCGAGGGAAATACGCAGTATTTT. Translated: CASSLGVEGNTQYF.

The chain is built from TRBV9 and TRBJ2-7; 11 bases are a match to TRBD1. Germline loops: CDR1 SGDLS, CDR2 YYNGEE. J lost 3 bases, V lost 5 bases, and 4 bases had no gene match. This CDR3 spans 14 amino acids. The CDR3 here is CASSLGQGDYEQYF. Here the CDR3 DNA reads TGTGCCAGCAGTTTGGGACAGGGGGACTACGAGCAGTACTTC.